This T cell receptor beta chain was documented in a study of blood T cell repertoires in COVID-19. Looking at the study overall: The United States, Italy and Spain were the sources of the acute and convalescent COVID-19 samples. The cDNA or gDNA used as material had been derived from T cells, B-cell-depleted T cells, or PBMCs.

TCRdb keeps only in-frame clones here, not all; method: immunoSEQ multiplex PCR. The sample shows a few hundred thousand clones, 89% of them seen only once. The specimen sequenced was peripheral blood. This sequence was found in a man between 35 and 55 years old with acute or convalescent COVID-19.

This CDR3 reads CASSNRGGQGIAEQYF. The CDR3 DNA reads TGTGCCAGTAGTAATCGGGGTGGACAGGGGATTGCCGAGCAGTACTTC. The chain links TRBV19 to TRBJ2-7; TRBD1 agrees at 9 bases. This CDR3 has 16 residues. CDR1 and CDR2 from the germline V gene are LNHDA and SQIVND (reference sequence). The trim removed 4 bases at V and 6 bases at J, leaving 13 bases unmatched. Full variable domain (missing parts from reference TRBV19 and TRBJ2-7): DGGITQSPKYLFRKEGQNVTLSCEQNLNHDAMYWYRQDPGQGLRLIYYSQIVNDFQKGDIAEGYSVSREKKESFPLTVTSAQKNPTAFYLCASSNRGGQGIAEQYFGPGTRLTVT.